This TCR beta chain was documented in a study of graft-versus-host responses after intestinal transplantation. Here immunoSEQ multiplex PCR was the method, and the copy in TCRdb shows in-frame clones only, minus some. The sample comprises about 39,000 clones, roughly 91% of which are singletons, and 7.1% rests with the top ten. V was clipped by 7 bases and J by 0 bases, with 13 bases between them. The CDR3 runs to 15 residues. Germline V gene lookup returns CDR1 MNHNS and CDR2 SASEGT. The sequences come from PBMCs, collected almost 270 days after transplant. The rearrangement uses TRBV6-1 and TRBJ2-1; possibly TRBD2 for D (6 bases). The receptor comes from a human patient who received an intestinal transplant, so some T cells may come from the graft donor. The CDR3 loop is CASMAGFSSYNEQFF. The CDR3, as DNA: TGTGCCAGCATGGCGGGGTTTAGCTCCTACAATGAGCAGTTCTTC.